This passage covers 28 T cell receptor beta chains from one sample sequenced in a study of T cell responses to AZD1222 COVID-19 vaccine. TCRdb's copy holds only in-frame clones and misses some; the assay was immunoSEQ multiplex PCR. The sample records approximately 100,000 clones, just under 90% being singletons. The sequencing used peripheral blood, collected on day 0 of AZD1222 vaccination. All receptors derive from an adult in good health.

This chain links TRBV5-1 with TRBJ2-5, with no clear D. The CDR3 totals 15 residues. Between the trimmed V and J ends, which lost 4 bases and 4 bases, there was a span of 17 bases. Germline-derived CDR1 and CDR2 are SGHRS and YFSETQ. This CDR3 is CASSPSTPLTETQYF. In DNA, the CDR3 is TGCGCCAGCAGCCCGTCGACACCCCTGACAGAGACCCAGTACTTC. Combining the CDR3 with reference TRBV5-1 and TRBJ2-5 gives the whole variable domain KAGVTQTPRYLIKTRGQQVTLSCSPISGHRSVSWYQQTPGQGLQFLFEYFSETQRNKGNFPGRFSGRQFSNSRSEMNVSTLELGDSALYLCASSPSTPLTETQYFGPGTRLLVL.

This chain links TRBV7-2 with TRBJ2-1; D ambiguous. Germline V lookup: CDR1 SGHTA, CDR2 FQGNSA. The CDR3 is 16 residues long. The V gene lost 5 bases and the J gene lost 2 bases, with 16 bases spanning the gap. In nucleotides, the CDR3 is TGTGCCAGCAGCCCCGTGGTAGCTGGCCCCTACAATGAGCAGTTCTTC. It translates to CASSPVVAGPYNEQFF.

This clone was seen only a few times. Other DNA sequences in this sample translate to the same CDR3. The chain employs TRBV5-1 and TRBJ1-1; no clear D. The CDR3 contains 13 residues. V lost 3 bases, J lost 0 bases, and 6 bases lay in between. Germline CDR1 and CDR2: SGHRS and YFSETQ. The CDR3 here is CASSSQMNTEAFF. CDR3 nucleotide sequence: TGCGCCAGCAGCTCCCAAATGAACACTGAAGCTTTCTTT. The variable domain in full, completed from reference TRBV5-1 and TRBJ1-1, reads KAGVTQTPRYLIKTRGQQVTLSCSPISGHRSVSWYQQTPGQGLQFLFEYFSETQRNKGNFPGRFSGRQFSNSRSEMNVSTLELGDSALYLCASSSQMNTEAFFGQGTRLTVV.

The J gene is TRBJ2-1, the V gene TRBV19, with D maybe TRBD2 (5 bases). The CDR3 spans 13 residues. Germline-derived CDR1 and CDR2 are LNHDA and SQIVND (reference sequence). V was shortened by 10 bases and J by 2 bases, with 12 bases between the two germline ends. CDR3 residues: CAIADSTYNEQFF. As DNA, the CDR3 is TGTGCCATCGCGGACTCAACCTACAATGAGCAGTTCTTC.

This clone was seen more than once but under ten times. This chain connects TRBV7-2 to TRBJ1-1; 7 nucleotides match TRBD1. The junction had 6 bases not matched to a gene; V was cut back by 4 bases and J by 1 base. This CDR3 spans 15 amino acids. Germline-derived CDR1 and CDR2 are SGHTA and FQGNSA. This chain's CDR3 is CASSSAGTANTEAFF. In DNA form, the CDR3 reads TGTGCCAGCAGCTCGGCCGGGACAGCGAACACTGAAGCTTTCTTT. The variable domain in full, with the rest retrieved from reference TRBV7-2 and TRBJ1-1, is GAGVSQSPSNKVTEKGKDVELRCDPISGHTALYWYRQSLGQGLEFLIYFQGNSAPDKSGLPSDRFSAERTGGSVSTLTIQRTQQEDSAVYLCASSSAGTANTEAFFGQGTRLTVV.

This sequence joins TRBV28 and TRBJ1-3; the match to TRBD1 covers 8 bases. The CDR3 length is 14 residues. V lost 6 bases, J lost 6 bases, and 7 bases stayed unmatched. Looked up from germline, CDR1 is MDHEN and CDR2 is SYDVKM. DNA of the CDR3: TGTGCCAGCAGCCGAGGACAGGGACAAAACACCATATATTTT. Its protein is CASSRGQGQNTIYF.

The CDR3 DNA follows: TGTGCCAGTAGGGACAGGGGTAATCAGCCCCAGCATTTT. Protein product: CASRDRGNQPQHF. V and J are TRBV19 and TRBJ1-5; 9 bases fit TRBD1. The junction had 1 base not matched to a gene; V was cut back by 6 bases and J by 4 bases. The CDR3 runs 13 residues. CDR1 and CDR2 (germline): LNHDA, SQIVND (reference sequence).

The chain carries TRBV29-1 and TRBJ2-3; D is ambiguous. Germline CDR1 SQVTM, CDR2 ANQGSEA. Trimming cost V 6 bases and J 2 bases, with 12 bases left between them. This CDR3 is 13 amino acids long. The CDR3 DNA follows: TGCAGCGTCCATCGAGGACCCACAGATACGCAGTATTTT. Encoded protein: CSVHRGPTDTQYF.

This clone was picked up one time. V usage is TRBV5-4 and J usage is TRBJ1-6, with D possibly being TRBD1 (5 bases). This CDR3 is 17 amino acids long. Trimming stripped 2 bases from V and 7 bases from J, with 19 bases between. Germline values: CDR1 SGHNT, CDR2 YYREEE (reference sequence). CDR3 sequence reads: CASSLTPGRRVNSPLHF. The CDR3 DNA follows: TGTGCCAGCAGCTTAACGCCAGGGCGTAGAGTGAATTCACCCCTCCACTTT.

V and J are TRBV28 and TRBJ2-1; 8 bases agree with TRBD2. The V gene end was trimmed by 7 bases and the J gene end by 2 bases; junction bases not matched to a gene: 19. Per the germline V gene, CDR1 is MDHEN and CDR2 is SYDVKM. The CDR3 is 19 residues long. The CDR3 coding sequence is TGTGCCAGCAAACAGCCCAGGGGCGTCCCGGGACTAGCCTACAATGAGCAGTTCTTC. Translation gives CASKQPRGVPGLAYNEQFF.

J is TRBJ2-2 and V is TRBV2; 8 nucleotides agree with TRBD1. Germline-derived CDR1 and CDR2 are SNHLY and FYNNEI. The CDR3 length is 17 residues. The V and J ends lost 2 bases and 1 base, in that order; junction bases with no gene match: 6. The CDR3 sequence: CASSEKPTGGNTGELFF. The CDR3 nucleotides are TGTGCCAGCAGTGAAAAGCCAACAGGGGGGAACACCGGGGAGCTGTTTTTT. The full variable domain, completed using reference TRBV2 and TRBJ2-2, is EPEVTQTPSHQVTQMGQEVILRCVPISNHLYFYWYRQILGQKVEFLVSFYNNEISEKSEIFDDQFSVERPDGSNFTLKIRSTKLEDSAMYFCASSEKPTGGNTGELFFGEGSRLTVL.

The chain employs TRBV5-6 and TRBJ1-6; a weak D match, TRBD1 (5 bases). The CDR3 has 14 amino acids. The germline CDR1 and CDR2 sequences are SGHDT and YYEEEE. Trimming pared 3 bases from V and 12 bases from J, leaving 16 bases between. CDR3 nucleotides: TGTGCCAGCAGCTCCGGGACGGGCAGAGAACCCCTCCACTTT. This codes for CASSSGTGREPLHF.

V and J are TRBV5-6 and TRBJ2-5, with no clear D. CDR1 and CDR2 from the germline V gene are SGHDT and YYEEEE. This CDR3 region has 16 residues. Between the trimmed V and J ends, which lost 2 bases and 4 bases, there was a span of 18 bases. For the CDR3, the DNA is TGTGCCAGCAGCTTAACGAAGTGGGTTTTACGAGAGACCCAGTACTTC. It codes for CASSLTKWVLRETQYF.

The chain is built from TRBV28 and TRBJ1-1, with TRBD1 matching 7 bases. The CDR3 covers 15 residues. Trimming took 2 bases from V and 6 from J; bases not matched to a gene: 9. Germline V gives CDR1 MDHEN, CDR2 SYDVKM. CDR3 protein: CASSLPTGASSEAFF. CDR3 nucleotide sequence: TGTGCCAGCAGTTTACCCACAGGGGCTTCTTCTGAAGCTTTCTTT. The full variable domain, rest sourced from reference TRBV28 and TRBJ1-1, is DVKVTQSSRYLVKRTGEKVFLECVQDMDHENMFWYRQDPGLGLRLIYFSYDVKMKEKGDIPEGYSVSREKKERFSLILESASTNQTSMYLCASSLPTGASSEAFFGQGTRLTVV.

V is TRBV6-6 and J is TRBJ1-2, with 7 bases lining up with TRBD1. Trimming took 4 bases from V and 3 from J; bases not matched to a gene: 8. The CDR3 has 15 amino acids. Germline CDR1 MNHNY, CDR2 SVGAGI (reference sequence). The CDR3 DNA reads as TGTGCCAGCAGTTCCCTGGACAGGAACGACTATGGCTACACCTTC. It codes for CASSSLDRNDYGYTF.

The table lists this clone with a count of one. This sequence joins TRBV5-4 and TRBJ1-6; TRBD1 agrees at 7 bases. Germline lookup yields CDR1 SGHNT and CDR2 YYREEE (reference sequence). Trimming took 2 bases from V and 7 from J; bases not matched to a gene: 3. This CDR3 region has 14 residues. CDR3 coding DNA: TGTGCCAGCAGCTTAACGGGACAGAATTCACCCCTCCACTTT. Its translation is CASSLTGQNSPLHF.

This chain uses TRBV19 with TRBJ2-1; D call uncertain. Trimming left V 4 bases short and J 2 bases short, with 12 bases between. The CDR3 totals 15 residues. Germline CDR1 reads LNHDA; CDR2 reads SQIVND (reference sequence). CDR3 amino acids: CASSNRGDPYNEQFF. The CDR3 DNA is TGTGCCAGTAGTAATCGAGGAGATCCCTACAATGAGCAGTTCTTC.

The count of this clone is one. The chain combines TRBV7-2 with TRBJ2-1, with D tentatively TRBD1 (6 bases). V was trimmed by 4 bases and J by 5 bases, leaving 21 bases between them. From germline, CDR1 is SGHTA and CDR2 FQGNSA. This CDR3 has 17 amino acids. In DNA form, the CDR3 reads TGTGCCAGCAGCTCACTCCCCTCCGGGACAAAAAACAATGAGCAGTTCTTC. Amino acids: CASSSLPSGTKNNEQFF. The entire variable domain, with the rest obtained from reference TRBV7-2 and TRBJ2-1, is as follows: GAGVSQSPSNKVTEKGKDVELRCDPISGHTALYWYRQSLGQGLEFLIYFQGNSAPDKSGLPSDRFSAERTGGSVSTLTIQRTQQEDSAVYLCASSSLPSGTKNNEQFFGPGTRLTVL.

This chain connects TRBV28 to TRBJ2-1, with 11 bases aligning to TRBD2. The CDR3 consists of 15 residues. Losses at the gene ends were 5 bases for V and 8 bases for J; bases not matched to a gene: 8. CDR1 and CDR2 (germline): MDHEN, SYDVKM. The CDR3 region is CASSPLAGGEYEQFF. Written as DNA, the CDR3 is TGTGCCAGCAGTCCCCTAGCGGGAGGAGAGTATGAGCAGTTCTTC.

This chain connects TRBV21-1 to TRBJ2-3; the table's D call TRBD2 went unverified against the DNA. TRBV21-1 is designated a pseudogene. The CDR3 has 15 amino acids. CDR3 nucleotides: TGTGCCAGCAGCAGCACTAGCGGGTGCACAGATACGCAGTATTTT. This translates into CASSSTSGCTDTQYF.

This chain links TRBV7-7 with TRBJ2-7; 8 bases are shared with TRBD2. In germline, CDR1 is SSHAT, CDR2 FNYEAQ (reference sequence). The CDR3 has 15 amino acids. The CDR3 nucleotides are TGTGCTAGACGGGGGGGCGGGAAGAGCTCCTACGAGCAGTACTTC. This gives the protein CARRGGGKSSYEQYF.

This clone appeared a few times. The gene calls are TRBV19 and TRBJ2-7, with TRBD2 identical over 14 bases. This CDR3 region has 15 residues. V lost 7 bases and J lost 6; bases outside the gene matches: 8. Germline V gene lookup returns CDR1 LNHDA and CDR2 SQIVND (reference sequence). The chain's CDR3 is CASKPGLAGVSEQYF. The CDR3 bases are TGTGCCAGTAAACCGGGACTAGCGGGAGTATCCGAGCAGTACTTC.

The genes are TRBV5-4 and TRBJ1-1; no definite D call. The germline V gene encodes CDR1 SGHNT and CDR2 YYREEE (reference sequence). The V end was cut by 0 bases, the J end by 0 bases, with 3 bases between. This CDR3 contains 13 residues. The CDR3 region has the DNA TGTGCCAGCAGCTTGGGGTTGAACACTGAAGCTTTCTTT. Amino acid sequence: CASSLGLNTEAFF.

The chain couples TRBV29-1 to TRBJ2-1; D is possibly TRBD2 (6 bases). The germline V and J ends were trimmed by 4 bases and 7 bases, with 14 bases remaining between them. Germline assignment: CDR1 SQVTM and CDR2 ANQGSEA. There are 13 residues in the CDR3. CDR3 bases: TGCAGCGTTGGCTCCGGGACTTTGAATGAGCAGTTCTTC. Amino acids: CSVGSGTLNEQFF.

The J gene is TRBJ1-2, the V gene TRBV7-9; possibly TRBD1 for D (6 bases). The germline CDR1 and CDR2 sequences are SEHNR and FQNEAQ (reference sequence). This CDR3 contains 13 residues. V was pared by 1 base and J by 7 bases, with 10 bases between. The chain's CDR3 is CASSLETGIGYTF. The CDR3 coding sequence is TGTGCCAGCAGCTTAGAGACAGGAATTGGCTACACCTTC.

The chain recombines TRBV10-3 with TRBJ1-4; possibly TRBD1 for D (6 bases). The V end lost 10 bases, the J end lost 3 bases, and 12 bases lay between the germline ends. The length of the CDR3 is 13 residues. Per germline, CDR1 ENHRY and CDR2 SYGVKD. The CDR3 loop is CASRGDSNEKLFF. CDR3 nucleotides: TGTGCCAGCAGGGGTGATTCTAATGAAAAACTGTTTTTT.

The J gene is TRBJ1-5, the V gene TRBV6-2 or TRBV6-3; D may be TRBD1 (6 bases). CDR1 is MNHEY, CDR2 SVGEGT, per germline. The CDR3 is 15 amino acids. Trimming removed 6 bases from V and 9 bases from J, with 21 bases in between. This CDR3 is CASSPYNRDRTPQHF. The CDR3, as DNA: TGTGCCAGCAGCCCGTATAACAGGGACCGGACGCCCCAGCATTTT.

The rearrangement uses TRBV28 and TRBJ2-2; D is perhaps TRBD1 or TRBD2 (5 bases each). V gave up 7 bases and J gave up 6 bases, with 21 bases separating them. Germline CDR1 reads MDHEN; CDR2 reads SYDVKM. The CDR3 has 16 residues. CDR3 bases: TGTGCCAGCATCAACTCCGGGACCGTAAAATCCGGGGAGCTGTTTTTT. It encodes CASINSGTVKSGELFF.